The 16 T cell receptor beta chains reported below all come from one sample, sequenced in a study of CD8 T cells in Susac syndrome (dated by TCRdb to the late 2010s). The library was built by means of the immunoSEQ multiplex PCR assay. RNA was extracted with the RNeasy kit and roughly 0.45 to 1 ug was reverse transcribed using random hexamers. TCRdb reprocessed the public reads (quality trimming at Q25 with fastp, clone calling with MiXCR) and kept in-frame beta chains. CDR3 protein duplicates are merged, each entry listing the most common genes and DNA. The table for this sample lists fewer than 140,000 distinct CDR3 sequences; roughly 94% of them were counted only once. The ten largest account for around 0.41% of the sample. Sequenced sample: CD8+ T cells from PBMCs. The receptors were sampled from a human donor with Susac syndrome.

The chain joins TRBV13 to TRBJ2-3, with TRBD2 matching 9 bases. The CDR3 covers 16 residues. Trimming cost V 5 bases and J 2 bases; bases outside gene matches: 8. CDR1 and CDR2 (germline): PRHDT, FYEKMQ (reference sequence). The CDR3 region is CASSPGLAGTTDTQYF. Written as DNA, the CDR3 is TGTGCCAGCAGCCCCGGGCTAGCGGGGACCACAGATACGCAGTATTTT.

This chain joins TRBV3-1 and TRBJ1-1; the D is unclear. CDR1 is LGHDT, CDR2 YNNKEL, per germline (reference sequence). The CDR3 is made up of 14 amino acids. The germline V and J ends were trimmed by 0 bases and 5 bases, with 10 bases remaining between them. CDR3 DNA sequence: TGTGCCAGCAGCCAAGATTTGGGAAGTACTGAAGCTTTCTTT. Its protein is CASSQDLGSTEAFF.

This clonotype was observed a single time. The CDR3 protein is CSVEGGTGSSYEQYF. The CDR3 DNA is TGCAGCGTTGAGGGGGGGACAGGGAGCTCCTACGAGCAGTACTTC. V gene TRBV29-1 combines with J gene TRBJ2-7, with 9 nucleotides matching TRBD1. J gave up 0 bases and V 3 bases, and 6 bases lay outside the gene matches. Germline V gene lookup returns CDR1 SQVTM and CDR2 ANQGSEA. The CDR3 totals 15 residues.

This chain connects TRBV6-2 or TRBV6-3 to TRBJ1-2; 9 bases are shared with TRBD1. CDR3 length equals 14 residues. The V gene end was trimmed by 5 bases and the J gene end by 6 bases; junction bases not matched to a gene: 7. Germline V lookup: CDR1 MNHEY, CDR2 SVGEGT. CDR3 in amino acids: CASSDPGTGNGYTF. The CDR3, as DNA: TGTGCCAGCAGTGACCCCGGGACAGGGAATGGCTACACCTTC.

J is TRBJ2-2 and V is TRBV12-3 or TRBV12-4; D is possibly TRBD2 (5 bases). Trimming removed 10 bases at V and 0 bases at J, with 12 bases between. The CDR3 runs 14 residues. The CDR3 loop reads CAITTGSNTGELFF. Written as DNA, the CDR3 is TGTGCCATCACAACGGGGTCGAACACCGGGGAGCTGTTTTTT.

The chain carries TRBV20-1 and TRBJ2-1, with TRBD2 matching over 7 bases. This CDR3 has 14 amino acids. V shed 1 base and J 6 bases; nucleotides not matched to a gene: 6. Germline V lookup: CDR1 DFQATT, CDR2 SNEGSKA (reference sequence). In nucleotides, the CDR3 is TGCAGTGCTAGAGCAGCAGCGGGGTTCAATGAGCAGTTCTTC. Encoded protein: CSARAAAGFNEQFF.

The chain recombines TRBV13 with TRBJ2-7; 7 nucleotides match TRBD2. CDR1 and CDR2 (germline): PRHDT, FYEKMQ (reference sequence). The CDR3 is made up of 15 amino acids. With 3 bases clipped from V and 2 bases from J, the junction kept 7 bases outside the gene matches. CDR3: CASSLGSSGPYEQYF. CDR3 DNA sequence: TGTGCCAGCAGCTTGGGTTCTAGCGGCCCCTACGAGCAGTACTTC.

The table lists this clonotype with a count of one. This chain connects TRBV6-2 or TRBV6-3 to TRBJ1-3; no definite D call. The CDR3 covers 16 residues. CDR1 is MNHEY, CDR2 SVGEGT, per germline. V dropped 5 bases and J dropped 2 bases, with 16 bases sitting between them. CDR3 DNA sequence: TGTGCCAGCAGTCCTACCAGCAGCGGTACTGGAAACACCATATATTTT. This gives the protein CASSPTSSGTGNTIYF.

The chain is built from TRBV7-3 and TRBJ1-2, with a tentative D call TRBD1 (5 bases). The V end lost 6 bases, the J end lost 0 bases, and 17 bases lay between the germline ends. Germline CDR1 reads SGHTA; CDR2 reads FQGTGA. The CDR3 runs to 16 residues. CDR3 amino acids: CASSNGRKGTNYGYTF. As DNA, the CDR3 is TGTGCCAGCAGTAATGGTCGGAAGGGGACTAACTATGGCTACACCTTC.

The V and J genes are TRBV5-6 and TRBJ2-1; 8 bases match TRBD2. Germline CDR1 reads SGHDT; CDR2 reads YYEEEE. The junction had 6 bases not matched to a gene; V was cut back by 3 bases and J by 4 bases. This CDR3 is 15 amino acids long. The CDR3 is CASSSPGGGYNEQFF. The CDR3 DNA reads TGTGCCAGCAGCTCGCCGGGGGGGGGATACAATGAGCAGTTCTTC. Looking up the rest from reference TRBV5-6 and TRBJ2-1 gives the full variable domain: DAGVTQSPTHLIKTRGQQVTLRCSPKSGHDTVSWYQQALGQGPQFIFQYYEEEERQRGNFPDRFSGHQFPNYSSELNVNALLLGDSALYLCASSSPGGGYNEQFFGPGTRLTVL.

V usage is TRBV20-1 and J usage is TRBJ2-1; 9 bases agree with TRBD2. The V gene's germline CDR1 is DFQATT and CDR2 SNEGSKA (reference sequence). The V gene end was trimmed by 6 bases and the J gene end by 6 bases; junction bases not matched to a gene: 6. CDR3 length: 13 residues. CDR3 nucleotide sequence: TGCAGTGCAGTTAGCGGGGGTACCAATGAGCAGTTCTTC. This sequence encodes CSAVSGGTNEQFF.

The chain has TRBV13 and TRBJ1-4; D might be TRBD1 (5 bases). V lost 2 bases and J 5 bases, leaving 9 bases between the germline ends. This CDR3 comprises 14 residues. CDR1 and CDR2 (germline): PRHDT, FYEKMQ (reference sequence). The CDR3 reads CASSLTQENEKLFF. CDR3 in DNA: TGTGCCAGCAGCTTAACACAGGAGAATGAAAAACTGTTTTTT.

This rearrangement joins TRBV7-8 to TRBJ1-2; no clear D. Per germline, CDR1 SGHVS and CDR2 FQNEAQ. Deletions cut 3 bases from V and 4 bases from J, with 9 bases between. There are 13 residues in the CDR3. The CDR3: CASSFEASYGYTF. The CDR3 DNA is TGTGCCAGCAGCTTCGAAGCCTCCTATGGCTACACCTTC.

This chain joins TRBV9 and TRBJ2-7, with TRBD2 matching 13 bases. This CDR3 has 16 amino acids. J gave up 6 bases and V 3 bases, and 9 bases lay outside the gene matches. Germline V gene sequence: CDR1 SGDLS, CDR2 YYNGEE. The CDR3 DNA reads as TGTGCCAGCAGCGACCGACTAGCGGGGGGTCCGATCGAGCAGTACTTC. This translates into CASSDRLAGGPIEQYF.

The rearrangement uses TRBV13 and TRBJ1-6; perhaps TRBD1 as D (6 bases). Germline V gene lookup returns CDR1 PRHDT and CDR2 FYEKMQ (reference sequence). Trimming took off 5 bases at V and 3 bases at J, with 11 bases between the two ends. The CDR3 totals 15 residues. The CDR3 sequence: CASSVTGNYNSPLHF. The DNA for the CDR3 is TGTGCCAGCAGCGTAACAGGGAACTATAATTCACCCCTCCACTTT.

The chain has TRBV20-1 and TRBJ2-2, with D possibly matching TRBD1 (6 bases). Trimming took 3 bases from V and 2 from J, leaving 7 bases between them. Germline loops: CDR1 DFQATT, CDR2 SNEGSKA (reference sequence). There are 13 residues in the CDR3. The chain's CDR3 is CSARDSNTGELFF. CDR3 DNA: TGCAGTGCTAGGGACAGCAACACCGGGGAGCTGTTTTTT.